The entry below describes one T cell receptor (beta chain). Its antigen is still unknown. Base qualities are not at hand, and no much larger clone is one base apart. The treatment or condition label here, explained by the study, means: in vitro stimulation with specific CMV peptide epitopes to enrich CMV-specific T cells. These data belong to a study of T cell repertoires in cytomegalovirus infection (dated by TCRdb to between 2017 and 2020). As for the study more broadly: Recently identified HLA-C-restricted CMV epitopes, whose presentation resists viral immunomodulation, were targeted by peptide stimulations together with well-studied HLA-B-restricted epitopes. Donor HLA type was relevant to the analysis, because carriage of CMV infection together with the matching HLA type was indicated by public TCR beta signatures.

Overall study outcomes, separate from this receptor: The ex vivo response was dominated by HLA-C-restricted CMV-specific TCR beta clonotypes, and the single most frequent clonotype in two of eight donors was supplied by these HLA-C-restricted clonotypes. In both this cohort and an independent cohort of 300 to 450 donors, the cumulative frequency of public TCR beta family members distinguished carriers of CMV infection plus the relevant HLA type.

The germline V gene specifies MNHEY as CDR1 and SVGAGI as CDR2. At the junction V is shortened by 4 bases and J by 1 base, with 8 bases in between. Including cysteine and phenylalanine, the CDR3 has 14 amino acids. Here the CDR3 DNA is all that survives: 42 bases in frame from base 1. For sequencing, an Illumina HiSeq 1500 was employed. TCRdb reran the public reads through fastp at Q25 and MiXCR, keeping productive beta chains. Duplicate CDR3 protein sequences are folded into a single record with the most common DNA and genes. Counted in this sample were some 700,000 distinct CDR3 sequences; around 30% of them appeared once. Roughly 20% of the sample rests with the top ten.

This TCR came from a human donor in good health (CMV status not recorded). Some clones in this sample may be carry-over from other donors' samples. The V and J genes are TRBV6-5 and TRBJ1-5; tentative D gene TRBD1, with 5 bases matching. Sequenced material: cultured PBMCs, taken from culture after CMV antigen stimulation. The sequenced DNA is TGTGCCAGCAGTTGGACAATAAGCAATCAGCCCCAGCATTTT. It is translated as CASSWTISNQPQHF.